The clone carrying this T cell receptor beta chain was seen at least ten times. Its antigen remains unidentified. The sample comes from a study of T cells in Graves' hyperthyroidism and ophthalmopathy. Study conclusions and caveats: Ophthalmopathy, as predicted by the model, came a median roughly 6.8 months after the prediction. Patients with ophthalmopathy were separated from those with stable hyperthyroidism by a 13 V-J model. The blood repertoire included most of the expanded thyroid clonotypes above 0.001.

The V and J ends lost 4 bases and 7 bases respectively, with 12 bases between them. Germline V lookup: CDR1 SGDLS, CDR2 YYNGEE. This CDR3 contains 14 residues. Regions amplified from RNA transcripts were the TCR beta CDR3 regions. The TCR CDR3 was amplified in a first-round RT-PCR using the HTBI primer set. TCRdb fed the multiplex PCR reads into MiXCR, producing one record per CDR3 protein. This sample carries approximately 500,000 distinct CDR3 sequences, 35% to 55% of them seen once, and the ten largest clones take around 7.7%. The receptor's source is a woman aged 18 to 35 with Graves' hyperthyroidism. The sample consisted of peripheral blood or thyroid tissue (not recorded which). This sequence joins TRBV9 and TRBJ1-6, with a possible D match to TRBD1 (6 bases). CDR3 sequence reads: CASSIRDNNSPLHF. The CDR3 DNA reads as TGTGCCAGCAGCATCCGGGACAACAATTCACCCCTCCACTTT.